The text below deals with one TCR beta chain. There is no known antigen for this receptor. Qualities for individual bases were not recorded, and no much larger clone is one base off. These data are taken from a study of blood T cell repertoires in COVID-19 (dated by TCRdb to 2018 to 2021). About the full investigation: Samples from collaborators originated in the United States, Italy and Spain and spanned both the acute and convalescent phases of COVID-19. The material from the prospective study consisted of cDNA or gDNA derived from T cells, B-cell-depleted T cells, or PBMCs. The dataset comprised deeply sampled blood TCRbeta repertoires from subjects exposed to, actively infected with, or recovered from COVID-19. The repertoires were released in a freely available public database intended as a resource for research on the immune response to SARS-CoV-2. Samples came from the ongoing ImmuneRACE study (first 160 participants) plus 1,254 subjects from 6 global collaborators. The sample metadata nearly always contained a de-identified subject ID, COVID-19 status, age in years and sex. Where HLA class I and class II types were available, the types were taken from metadata supplied by the sample provider, not from assay-based typing. On the study overall, not on this receptor specifically: The amount of clinical and demographic metadata varied by source and participant and was provided uncurated.

TCRbeta CDR3 regions were amplified from genomic DNA using the immunoSEQ Assay, a bias-controlled multiplex PCR. Processing in the source paper ran as follows. The number of nucleated cells in each sample was estimated by amplification of reference gene primers within the assay. To quantify the absolute abundance of each unique TCRbeta CDR3 rearrangement, sequence reads were collapsed and filtered. Productive Simpson clonality was computed per sample as the square root of Simpson's diversity index over productive rearrangements. TCRdb took this table from immuneACCESS and kept in-frame rearrangements with V and J called. Such tables lack part of the clones; where checked against another copy, unresolved V genes explain under half of the gap, and the rest is unexplained. The D gene and trimming were derived from the DNA, and the V and J assignments and clone size from that table. For this sample the table gives roughly 270,000 clones, of which roughly 85% were detected only once. The biggest ten clones account for approximately 5.1% of the sample.

The collaborating institutions used their own protocols to collect whole blood in K2EDTA tubes. For TCRbeta analysis, collaborator samples were shipped as frozen whole blood, as isolated PBMCs, or as DNA extracted from either sample type. The germline V gene (reference sequence) supplies CDR1 LNHDA and CDR2 SQIVND. Compared with germline, V lacks 3 bases and J lacks 4 bases; bases without a gene match: 12. Including cysteine and phenylalanine, the CDR3 has 17 amino acids. Here the CDR3 DNA is all that survives: 51 bases in frame from base 1. Sequenced sample: peripheral blood. This TCR derives from a man over 45 with active or convalescent COVID-19. The chain is made from TRBV19 and TRBJ1-1, and TRBD1 aligns with 9 junction nucleotides. In nucleotides, the sequence is TGTGCCAGTAGTATTCGGGGGACAGGGCCTTTAGGCACTGAAGCTTTCTTT. Translated, this is CASSIRGTGPLGTEAFF.